These 32 T cell receptor beta chains were all obtained from the same sample, sequenced in a study of molecular identifiers for immune sequencing clone quantification. TCRdb re-called the PCR reads with MiXCR, one entry per CDR3 protein. Of tens of thousands of distinct CDR3 sequences in the sample, roughly a sixth were seen once. What was sequenced was naive CD8+ T cells from blood, with Jurkat cell RNA spiked in. Subset indicated: FACS-sorted CD8+CD4-CCR7+CD45RA+ naive T cells. These receptor sequences come from a human donor in good health. Some libraries in this study had Jurkat cell RNA spiked in.

This clonotype came up many times. This rearrangement joins TRBV28 to TRBJ2-5; D not resolved. This CDR3 has 13 residues. Germline V gene lookup returns CDR1 MDHEN and CDR2 SYDVKM. V was pared by 3 bases and J by 2 bases, with 7 bases between. In nucleotides, the CDR3 is TGTGCCAGCAGTTTTCGAAAACAAGAGACCCAGTACTTC. Protein product: CASSFRKQETQYF.

To note about this clonotype: A much larger clone is a single base away; this may be a read error. The V call is TRBV3-1, the J call TRBJ2-7; tentative D call: TRBD1 (5 bases). The ends were cut back, 4 bases at V and 6 bases at J, with 13 bases in the middle. CDR1 and CDR2 from the germline V gene are LGHDT and YNNKEL (reference sequence). The CDR3 contains 13 residues. The CDR3, as DNA: TGTGCCAGCAGCCTGGTTGGGGCCTGCGAGCAGTACTTC. Amino acid sequence: CASSLVGACEQYF.

This clonotype was recorded many times. The V and J genes are TRBV7-9 and TRBJ2-5; D gene unclear. Germline values: CDR1 SEHNR, CDR2 FQNEAQ (reference sequence). V gave up 5 bases and J gave up 5 bases, with 15 bases separating them. The CDR3 is 14 residues long. The CDR3 region has the DNA TGTGCCAGCAGCCCTCCGAAGCTGGGGGAGACCCAGTACTTC. Protein sequence: CASSPPKLGETQYF.

This clonotype was observed at least ten times. The J gene is TRBJ2-1, the V gene TRBV19; D call uncertain. Germline V CDR1 and CDR2: LNHDA, SQIVND (reference sequence). This CDR3 has 14 residues. V was cut by 2 bases and J by 7 bases, with 12 bases left in between. CDR3 nucleotide sequence: TGTGCCAGTAGTATATCGGGCAAAACAAATGAGCAGTTCTTC. Protein sequence: CASSISGKTNEQFF. Combining the CDR3 with reference TRBV19 and TRBJ2-1 gives the whole variable domain DGGITQSPKYLFRKEGQNVTLSCEQNLNHDAMYWYRQDPGQGLRLIYYSQIVNDFQKGDIAEGYSVSREKKESFPLTVTSAQKNPTAFYLCASSISGKTNEQFFGPGTRLTVL.

Ten or more counts support this clonotype. The V and J genes are TRBV14 and TRBJ2-3; TRBD1 is a possible D gene (5 bases). V dropped 5 bases and J dropped 3 bases, with 9 bases sitting between them. Germline CDR1 and CDR2: SGHDN and FVKESK. The CDR3 spans 13 residues. The CDR3 nucleotides are TGTGCCAGCAGCACCTACAGGACAGATACGCAGTATTTT. Its translation: CASSTYRTDTQYF.

In regard to this clonotype: A much larger clone lies a single base off, so this may be a read error. The chain has TRBV20-1 and TRBJ2-3; TRBD1 aligns across 7 bases. The CDR3 covers 14 residues. Germline loops: CDR1 DFQATT, CDR2 SNEGSKA (reference sequence). The DNA for the CDR3 is TGCAGTGTTAGAGACAGGGACGGCACAGATACGCAGTATTTT. As protein: CSVRDRDGTDTQYF.

This clonotype was observed many times. The V call is TRBV5-1, the J call TRBJ2-3; 7 positions match TRBD1. V was pared by 1 base and J by 4 bases, with 12 bases of the junction left unmatched. Germline values: CDR1 SGHRS, CDR2 YFSETQ. The CDR3 contains 17 residues. In DNA, the CDR3 is TGCGCCAGCAGCTTGTTAGGCGACAGGGAAGGTCCAGATACGCAGTATTTT. Translating it yields CASSLLGDREGPDTQYF.

This clonotype appeared many times. The chain has TRBV5-6 and TRBJ2-2; 7 bases fit TRBD2. Germline loops: CDR1 SGHDT, CDR2 YYEEEE. The ends lost 6 bases at V and 4 bases at J; junction bases unmatched: 6. This CDR3 is built from 14 residues. Here the CDR3 reads CASTLGGTTGELFF. In DNA form, the CDR3 reads TGTGCCAGCACCCTGGGGGGGACCACCGGGGAGCTGTTTTTT.

The gene calls are TRBV28 and TRBJ2-3, with D possibly matching TRBD1 (5 bases). V dropped 2 bases and J dropped 4 bases, with 25 bases sitting between them. CDR1 and CDR2 from the germline V gene are MDHEN and SYDVKM. This CDR3 is 19 amino acids long. The CDR3 region is CASSLTPRWQGGIPDTQYF. CDR3 coding DNA: TGTGCCAGCAGTTTAACCCCCCGGTGGCAGGGTGGGATACCAGATACGCAGTATTTT.

The rearrangement uses TRBV20-1 and TRBJ2-3, with TRBD2 matching over 12 bases. V shed 6 bases, J shed 5 bases, and the junction held 12 bases outside the gene matches. CDR1 and CDR2 from the germline V gene are DFQATT and SNEGSKA (reference sequence). The CDR3 extends over 16 amino acids. In nucleotides, the CDR3 is TGCAGTGCCAACGAACCTAGCGGGGGGGCCCAAGATACGCAGTATTTT. Translation: CSANEPSGGAQDTQYF.

In this sample, this clonotype turned up many times. The chain links TRBV29-1 to TRBJ2-7, with D possibly being TRBD1 (5 bases). Germline loops: CDR1 SQVTM, CDR2 ANQGSEA. The CDR3 extends over 12 amino acids. Trimming removed 7 bases at V and 3 bases at J, with 13 bases between. The CDR3 bases are TGCAGCGCCACAGGAGCAGGCTACGAGCAGTACTTC. As protein: CSATGAGYEQYF.

In this sample, this clonotype turned up many times. V usage is TRBV7-9 and J usage is TRBJ2-1; 9 nucleotides line up with TRBD1. The CDR3 has 15 amino acids. Germline V gene lookup returns CDR1 SEHNR and CDR2 FQNEAQ (reference sequence). V was pared by 5 bases and J by 9 bases, with 11 bases of the junction left unmatched. CDR3 nucleotide sequence: TGTGCCAGCAGCGAGACCGGGACAGGGATCGGTGAGCAGTTCTTC. Protein sequence: CASSETGTGIGEQFF.

About this clonotype: It may be a read error: a sequence one base away is much more abundant. This chain uses TRBV5-1 with TRBJ2-7, with 7 bases identical to TRBD2. The trim removed 6 bases at V and 0 bases at J, leaving 6 bases unmatched. The CDR3 runs 14 residues. Germline-derived CDR1 and CDR2 are SGHRS and YFSETQ. This CDR3 is CASNLAGNSYEQYF. CDR3 DNA sequence: TGCGCCAGCAACTTAGCGGGCAACTCCTACGAGCAGTACTTC.

This clonotype was seen at least ten times. The rearrangement links TRBV9 to TRBJ1-2; D gene uncertain. The length of the CDR3 is 13 residues. Trimming stripped 6 bases from V and 1 base from J, with 10 bases between. Per the germline V gene, CDR1 is SGDLS and CDR2 is YYNGEE. The CDR3 DNA reads TGTGCCAGCACCCCCAACAGTAACTATGGCTACACCTTC. The encoded protein is CASTPNSNYGYTF.

This clonotype was counted at least ten times. This chain connects TRBV2 to TRBJ1-2; 7 positions agree with TRBD1. Germline CDR1 SNHLY, CDR2 FYNNEI. This CDR3 is 14 amino acids long. Trimming removed 4 bases from V and 4 bases from J; junction bases left unmatched: 6. The CDR3 DNA reads TGTGCCAGCAGTGCAGTAGGGGGCCTCTATGGCTACACCTTC. Protein sequence: CASSAVGGLYGYTF.

The sample holds many counts of this clonotype. V is TRBV19 and J is TRBJ2-7; D gene unclear. V lost 3 bases and J lost 0, with 9 bases in between. Germline-derived CDR1 and CDR2 are LNHDA and SQIVND (reference sequence). The CDR3 runs 14 residues. The chain's CDR3 is CASSIVGSSYEQYF. The CDR3 nucleotides read TGTGCCAGTAGTATCGTGGGCAGCTCCTACGAGCAGTACTTC.

This clonotype was counted many times. V is TRBV6-1 and J is TRBJ2-7; D unresolved. V was trimmed by 11 bases and J by 0 bases, leaving 20 bases between them. This CDR3 is built from 15 residues. In germline, CDR1 is MNHNS, CDR2 SASEGT. The CDR3 DNA is TGTGCCGCCACTTTCGAGGAGATAAGCTCCTACGAGCAGTACTTC. Protein: CAATFEEISSYEQYF.

The table lists this clonotype with a few counts. This may stem from a read error, because a much larger clone lies one nucleotide away. This chain joins TRBV5-3 and TRBJ2-7; D unclear. TRBV5-3 is known as an ORF, though its function is uncertain. This CDR3 has 12 residues. Written as DNA, the CDR3 is TGTGCCAGCAGCTCATCATGGAACGAGCAGTGCTTC. This encodes CASSSSWNEQCF.

This clonotype was seen at least ten times. V gene TRBV30 combines with J gene TRBJ2-1; TRBD2 aligns across 11 bases. V shed 1 base and J 7 bases; nucleotides not matched to a gene: 6. The CDR3 sequence is 15 residues long. Germline V CDR1 and CDR2: GTSNPN, SVGIG (reference sequence). The CDR3 nucleotides are TGTGCCTGGAGTGAACTAGCGGGAGTCTTTAATGAGCAGTTCTTC. It is translated as CAWSELAGVFNEQFF.

About this clonotype itself: An end of the junction does not agree with germline; a read error may underlie this. The rearrangement joins TRBV3-1 to TRBJ2-7, with 10 bases identical to TRBD1. CDR1 and CDR2 from the germline V gene are LGHDT and YNNKEL (reference sequence). This CDR3 contains 15 residues. The CDR3 loop reads CTSGQGQGFLYEQYF. DNA of the CDR3: TGTACCAGCGGCCAGGGACAGGGGTTCTTGTACGAGCAGTACTTC.

This clonotype was recorded many times. This chain uses TRBV7-6 with TRBJ2-6; 7 bases are shared with TRBD1. CDR3 length: 18 amino acids. Germline CDR1 SGHVS, CDR2 FNYEAQ. After removal of 1 base from V and 1 base from J, the junction contained 7 bases not matched to a gene. The CDR3 region has the DNA TGTGCCAGCAGCTTAGTTTCTTTCAGGGGGTCTGGGGCCAACGTCCTGACTTTC. Translation: CASSLVSFRGSGANVLTF.

By frequency in the sample, this clonotype is medium-sized. The genes are TRBV7-2 and TRBJ1-5; D not resolved. V lost 1 base and J 0 bases, leaving 7 bases between the germline ends. There are 15 residues in the CDR3. Germline V gene data show CDR1 as SGHTA and CDR2 as FQGNSA. In DNA form, the CDR3 reads TGTGCCAGCAGCTTAGGCGGATATAGCAATCAGCCCCAGCATTTT. Its protein is CASSLGGYSNQPQHF.

This clonotype was observed a few times. This may be a read error, as it is one base from a much larger clone. The chain recombines TRBV30 with TRBJ2-7; D might be TRBD2 (6 bases). The V and J ends lost 0 bases and 7 bases respectively, with 10 bases between them. Germline loops: CDR1 GTSNPN, CDR2 SVGIG (reference sequence). The CDR3 has 12 amino acids. The CDR3 spells CAWSVTGAEQYF. CDR3 bases: TGTGCCTGGAGTGTAACGGGAGCTGAGCAGTACTTC. The whole variable domain, filled in from reference TRBV30 and TRBJ2-7, reads SQTIHQWPATLVQPVGSPLSLECTVEGTSNPNLYWYRQAAGRGLQLLFYSVGIGQISSEVPQNLSASRPQDRQFILSSKKLLLSDSGFYLCAWSVTGAEQYFGPGTRLTVT.

This clonotype was recorded at least ten times. CDR3 region: CASSLERGYYNSPLHF. As DNA, the CDR3 is TGTGCCAGCAGCTTAGAAAGGGGGTACTATAATTCACCCCTCCACTTT. The chain links TRBV7-9 to TRBJ1-6; D perhaps matches TRBD1 (6 bases). The CDR3 runs to 16 residues. V lost 1 base to trimming and J lost 3 bases, with 10 bases between them. Per germline, CDR1 SEHNR and CDR2 FQNEAQ (reference sequence). Together with reference TRBV7-9 and TRBJ1-6, the CDR3 gives the full variable domain: DTGVSQNPRHKITKRGQNVTFRCDPISEHNRLYWYRQTLGQGPEFLTYFQNEAQLEKSRLLSDRFSAERPKGSFSTLEIQRTEQGDSAMYLCASSLERGYYNSPLHFGNGTRLTVT.

There are many counts of this clonotype. This chain connects TRBV6-5 to TRBJ2-7; 8 positions agree with TRBD1. Germline V gene sequence: CDR1 MNHEY, CDR2 SVGAGI. This CDR3 contains 13 residues. V dropped 6 bases and J dropped 5; count of bases not matched to a gene: 6. The CDR3: CASSTTGDNEQYF. CDR3 in DNA: TGTGCCAGCAGCACGACAGGGGACAACGAGCAGTACTTC.

The chain couples TRBV19 to TRBJ1-1, with TRBD1 matching over 8 bases. Germline V gives CDR1 LNHDA, CDR2 SQIVND (reference sequence). V lost 6 bases, J lost 6 bases, and 15 bases stayed unmatched. The CDR3 has 16 residues. The DNA of the CDR3 is TGTGCCAGTAGCCACCCGAGGGAGGACAGGGCCGCTGAAGCTTTCTTT. Protein product: CASSHPREDRAAEAFF.

J is TRBJ2-7 and V is TRBV7-2; TRBD2 might be the D (5 bases). Trimming shortened V by 5 bases and J by 2 bases, and 13 bases separated the two germline ends. The CDR3 has 14 amino acids. In germline, CDR1 is SGHTA, CDR2 FQGNSA. The CDR3 sequence: CASSRPEAPYEQYF. In nucleotides, the CDR3 is TGTGCCAGCAGCCGTCCGGAGGCCCCCTACGAGCAGTACTTC.

This clonotype showed up many times. The V and J genes are TRBV12-5 and TRBJ2-2, with 8 bases aligning to TRBD1. After removal of 6 bases from V and 3 bases from J, the junction contained 12 bases not matched to a gene. The CDR3 length is 17 residues. Germline V gives CDR1 LGHNT, CDR2 FRNRAP. The CDR3 bases are TGTGCTAGTGGCTACATTTTGCAGGGGGCGTACACCGGGGAGCTGTTTTTT. Translation gives CASGYILQGAYTGELFF. The whole variable domain, filled in from reference TRBV12-5 and TRBJ2-2, reads DARVTQTPRHKVTEMGQEVTMRCQPILGHNTVFWYRQTMMQGLELLAYFRNRAPLDDSGMPKDRFSAEMPDATLATLKIQPSEPRDSAVYFCASGYILQGAYTGELFFGEGSRLTVL.

This clonotype came up once. One end of the junction fails to match germline, which may point to a read error. The rearrangement uses TRBV6-5 and TRBJ1-1, with no clear D. Germline assignment: CDR1 MNHEY and CDR2 SVGAGI. The CDR3 is 12 amino acids. CDR3 sequence: CASSYPTPPALF. The CDR3 nucleotides are TGTGCCAGCAGTTACCCGACCCCCCCCGCTCTCTTT.

Of note for this clonotype: A much larger clone differs from this one at a single base, so this may be a read error. The V and J genes are TRBV2 and TRBJ2-2; D call uncertain. The CDR3 totals 12 residues. Germline lookup yields CDR1 SNHLY and CDR2 FYNNEI. V lost 4 bases, J lost 9 bases, and 9 bases lay in between. CDR3 nucleotide sequence: TGTGCCAGCAGTGCGGAGACCTGGGAGCTGTTTTTT. Translated: CASSAETWELFF.

In the case of this clonotype: A read error may account for a junction end that differs from germline. The J gene is TRBJ2-2, the V gene TRBV3-1; D is perhaps TRBD2 (6 bases). This CDR3 spans 19 amino acids. From germline, CDR1 is LGHDT and CDR2 YNNKEL (reference sequence). CDR3 protein: CVSSQAVLGEVTNTGELFF. The CDR3 DNA reads TGTGTCAGCAGCCAAGCCGTTTTGGGGGAGGTGACGAACACCGGGGAGCTGTTTTTT.

This clonotype was observed many times. V and J are TRBV7-2 and TRBJ2-7; TRBD1 matches 8 bases. CDR1 is SGHTA and CDR2 is FQGNSA in the germline V gene. V was pared by 6 bases and J by 0 bases, with 7 bases of the junction left unmatched. The CDR3 is 15 amino acids. The CDR3 nucleotides read TGTGCCAGCAGTTATACAGGGGGAAGCTCCTACGAGCAGTACTTC. This gives the protein CASSYTGGSSYEQYF.